These T cell receptor beta chains were read from a single sample in a study of beta chain features in type 1 diabetes. Profiling relied on immunoSEQ multiplex PCR, and the TCRdb table lists in-frame clones only, not all of them. The sample carries 130,000 to 150,000 clones, approximately 13% recorded once. The sequencing input was central memory CD4+ T cells from blood. Receptors were obtained from a man between 18 and 35 years old with type 1 diabetes. The CDR3 runs from the conserved cysteine through the conserved F or W. The D gene is left open where the match is weak. Some rows have no size entry. The others give once, few or many, or a class for an expanded clone.

d_gene: TRBD1; abundance: .; v_gene: TRBV5-4; j_gene: TRBJ2-6; CDR3nt: TGTGCCAGCAGCATAGGACAGGGAAGGGCTGGGGCCAACGTCCTGACTTTC; CDR3aa: CASSIGQGRAGANVLTF
d_gene: .; abundance: few; v_gene: TRBV6-5; j_gene: TRBJ1-1; CDR3nt: TGTGCCAGCAGTAAGGGACGCAACACTGAAGCTTTCTTT; CDR3aa: CASSKGRNTEAFF
d_gene: TRBD1; abundance: .; v_gene: TRBV27; j_gene: TRBJ2-2; CDR3nt: TGTGCCAGCAGTACACAGGGGATCTCCGGGGAGCTGTTTTTT; CDR3aa: CASSTQGISGELFF
d_gene: .; abundance: few; v_gene: TRBV2; j_gene: TRBJ1-5; CDR3nt: TGTGCCAGCAGTGACCAGGGGCCCCATCAGCCCCAGCATTTT; CDR3aa: CASSDQGPHQPQHF
d_gene: .; abundance: few; v_gene: TRBV6-1; j_gene: TRBJ2-7; CDR3nt: TGTGCCAGCAGTGGCCGATACTACGAGCAGTACTTC; CDR3aa: CASSGRYYEQYF
d_gene: .; abundance: few; v_gene: TRBV4-1; j_gene: TRBJ1-4; CDR3nt: TGCGCCAGCAGCCAAGGCCCGCAGGACGGGGCTAATGAAAAACTGTTTTTT; CDR3aa: CASSQGPQDGANEKLFF
d_gene: .; abundance: .; v_gene: TRBV6-6; j_gene: TRBJ2-7; CDR3nt: TGTGCCAGCAGCATAGTCGGGGACGGAGGGCAGTACTTC; CDR3aa: CASSIVGDGGQYF
d_gene: .; abundance: .; v_gene: TRBV28; j_gene: TRBJ2-7; CDR3nt: TGTGCCACTGGGGATTCCTACGAGCAGTACTTC; CDR3aa: CATGDSYEQYF
d_gene: .; abundance: few; v_gene: TRBV6-5; j_gene: TRBJ2-7; CDR3nt: TGTGCCAGCAGTCCGGGGGAACGACAAGGGCAGTACTTC; CDR3aa: CASSPGERQGQYF
d_gene: TRBD1; abundance: .; v_gene: TRBV30; j_gene: TRBJ2-3; CDR3nt: TGTGCCTGGAGTGAAATGTCAGGGGGTAAAGATACGCAGTATTTT; CDR3aa: CAWSEMSGGKDTQYF
d_gene: .; abundance: many; v_gene: TRBV19; j_gene: TRBJ1-1; CDR3nt: TGTGCCAGTAGTATAGCGCGGGCTGAAGCTTTCTTT; CDR3aa: CASSIARAEAFF
d_gene: .; abundance: few; v_gene: TRBV15; j_gene: TRBJ2-1; CDR3nt: TGTGCCACCAGCGCAATCGTGGCGGATGAGCAGTTCTTC; CDR3aa: CATSAIVADEQFF
d_gene: .; abundance: .; v_gene: TRBV6-1; j_gene: TRBJ2-3; CDR3nt: TGTGCCAGCAGTGAACCAGGGACCGGGGATACGCAGTATTTT; CDR3aa: CASSEPGTGDTQYF
d_gene: TRBD1; abundance: many; v_gene: TRBV15; j_gene: TRBJ1-3; CDR3nt: TGTGCCACCAGCAGGGAAACAGGGGGAGGTGGAAACACCATATATTTT; CDR3aa: CATSRETGGGGNTIYF
d_gene: .; abundance: .; v_gene: TRBV5-1; j_gene: TRBJ2-1; CDR3nt: TGCGCCAGCAGCTCGGACGGAAACAATGAGCAGTTCTTC; CDR3aa: CASSSDGNNEQFF
d_gene: .; abundance: many; v_gene: TRBV4-1; j_gene: TRBJ1-1; CDR3nt: TGCGCCAGCAGCCAAGATCCTCTGCAGGCAACGAACACTGAAGCTTTCTTT; CDR3aa: CASSQDPLQATNTEAFF
d_gene: .; abundance: few; v_gene: TRBV30; j_gene: TRBJ1-6; CDR3nt: TGTGCCTGGAGTGTCTATAATTCACCCCTCCACTTT; CDR3aa: CAWSVYNSPLHF
d_gene: .; abundance: .; v_gene: TRBV5-6; j_gene: TRBJ1-2; CDR3nt: TGTGCCAGCAGCTCCATCGGGAGTAACTATGGCTACACCTTC; CDR3aa: CASSSIGSNYGYTF
d_gene: .; abundance: .; v_gene: TRBV30; j_gene: TRBJ2-2; CDR3nt: TGTGCCTGGAGTGTCGAGGTTTTCGGGGAGCTGTTTTTT; CDR3aa: CAWSVEVFGELFF
d_gene: .; abundance: few; v_gene: TRBV5-4; j_gene: TRBJ2-1; CDR3nt: TGTGCCAGCAGCTACGACAGCTACTCCTACAATGAGCAGTTCTTC; CDR3aa: CASSYDSYSYNEQFF
d_gene: .; abundance: .; v_gene: TRBV18; j_gene: TRBJ2-5; CDR3nt: TGTGCCAGCTCACCACCGACGGGCTACCAAGAGACCCAGTACTTC; CDR3aa: CASSPPTGYQETQYF
d_gene: .; abundance: medium-sized; v_gene: TRBV2; j_gene: TRBJ2-3; CDR3nt: TGTGCCAGCAGGAGGCAAACCACAGATACGCAGTATTTT; CDR3aa: CASRRQTTDTQYF
d_gene: TRBD2; abundance: .; v_gene: TRBV7-7; j_gene: TRBJ2-5; CDR3nt: TGTGCCAGCAGCTTAGGAGGAGCGGGGGGAGGGGAGACCCAGTACTTC; CDR3aa: CASSLGGAGGGETQYF
d_gene: .; abundance: few; v_gene: TRBV6-1; j_gene: TRBJ1-6; CDR3nt: TGTGCCAGCAGTGGGCTCGGGGGATCTAATTCACCCCTCCACTTT; CDR3aa: CASSGLGGSNSPLHF
d_gene: TRBD2; abundance: .; v_gene: TRBV11-2; j_gene: TRBJ2-7; CDR3nt: TGTGCCAGCAGCTTCGGACTAGCGGGTACCTACGAGCAGTACTTC; CDR3aa: CASSFGLAGTYEQYF
d_gene: .; abundance: .; v_gene: TRBV29-1; j_gene: TRBJ2-1; CDR3nt: TGCAGCGTTGAAGAACGGGGGGAGCAGTTCTTC; CDR3aa: CSVEERGEQFF
d_gene: TRBD2; abundance: few; v_gene: TRBV7-2; j_gene: TRBJ2-5; CDR3nt: TGTGCCAGCTTGAGGAGCGGGGGGGCGCAGGAGACCCAGTACTTC; CDR3aa: CASLRSGGAQETQYF